These T cell receptor beta chains were read from a single sample in a study of T cell responses to AZD1222 COVID-19 vaccine. Clones were read by immunoSEQ multiplex PCR, and TCRdb kept only the in-frame ones, dropping some. This sample has roughly 150,000 clones, with 80% to 90% found just once. The sequencing used peripheral blood, collected on day 0 of AZD1222 vaccination. The receptor set was obtained from an adult in good health. CDR3s include the opening cysteine and the closing phenylalanine or tryptophan. The D gene is left open where the match is weak. Clone size appears in some rows only: once, few, many, or a class for an expanded clone.

J gene,D gene,V gene,clone size,CDR3 DNA,CDR3 protein
TRBJ1-2,TRBD1,TRBV28,NA,TGTGCCAGCCTCCAATTACAGGGGGCCTATGGCTACACCTTC,CASLQLQGAYGYTF
TRBJ2-7,TRBD1,TRBV30,few,TGTGCCTGGACGGGACAGTCCCCCTACGAGCAGTACTTC,CAWTGQSPYEQYF
TRBJ1-6,TRBD1,TRBV6-1,NA,TGTGCCAGCAGTGGCGCTCATTTCACAGGGGGAAATTCACCCCTCCACTTT,CASSGAHFTGGNSPLHF
TRBJ2-3,TRBD2,TRBV19,NA,TGTGCCAGTAGCCAACGTAGCGGGAGGGCCAGCGATACGCAGTATTTT,CASSQRSGRASDTQYF
TRBJ1-1,NA,TRBV7-9,NA,TGTGCCAGCAGCTTTAGGCTGGGGGACACTGAAGCTTTCTTT,CASSFRLGDTEAFF
TRBJ1-2,NA,TRBV5-5,NA,TGTGCCAGCAGCTTGACGACAGCCTCGGGCTATGGCTACACCTTC,CASSLTTASGYGYTF
TRBJ2-2,NA,TRBV6-5,once,TGTGCCAGCTTGCGGGACATGAACACCGGGGAGCTGTTTTTT,CASLRDMNTGELFF
TRBJ2-7,NA,TRBV29-1,NA,TGCAGCGTCACTAATCCGGGGGAGCAGTACTTC,CSVTNPGEQYF
TRBJ2-1,TRBD1,TRBV2,NA,TGTGCCAGCAGCCCAACAGGGGTCCTCGGCAATGAGCAGTTCTTC,CASSPTGVLGNEQFF
TRBJ1-2,NA,TRBV6-1,NA,TGTGCCAGCAGTGAAGAGGGTGGGCAGGCCCCGAGGGGCTACACCTTC,CASSEEGGQAPRGYTF
TRBJ1-2,NA,TRBV19,NA,TGTGCCAGTACTGGCCTCCTTGGGTATGGCTACACCTTC,CASTGLLGYGYTF
TRBJ1-5,TRBD1,TRBV28,NA,TGTGCCAGCAGTTCCGGACAGGGGCACAATCAGCCCCAGCATTTT,CASSSGQGHNQPQHF
TRBJ1-2,NA,TRBV6-5,NA,TGTGCCAGCAGTTCCGGAGGGGTTGGCTACACCTTC,CASSSGGVGYTF
TRBJ1-1,TRBD1,TRBV18,NA,TGTGCCAGCTCACCACTGGGACAGGGAATTGGTGAAGCTTTCTTT,CASSPLGQGIGEAFF
TRBJ2-3,TRBD2,TRBV18,NA,TGTGCCAGCTCACCACCCCAGGGACTAGGAGCAGATACGCAGTATTTT,CASSPPQGLGADTQYF
TRBJ2-3,TRBD2,TRBV4-2,NA,TGTGCCAGCAGCCATCGTACTAGCGGGAGGGATACGCAGTATTTT,CASSHRTSGRDTQYF
TRBJ1-5,NA,TRBV19,NA,TGTGCCAGTGCAGGGCTTAGCAATCAGCCCCAGCATTTT,CASAGLSNQPQHF
TRBJ1-2,NA,TRBV27,NA,TGTGCCAGCAGGTCCACCGGGCAGGGCTATGGCTACACCTTC,CASRSTGQGYGYTF
TRBJ2-7,TRBD1,TRBV6-1,NA,TGTGCCAGCAGTGAGGGCAGGGGGCCCTACGAGCAGTACTTC,CASSEGRGPYEQYF
TRBJ1-5,NA,TRBV28,NA,TGTGCCAGCAGTTGGGCGAATCAGCCCCAGCATTTT,CASSWANQPQHF
TRBJ2-1,NA,TRBV7-9,NA,TGTGCCAGCAGCCCCCAAGGGGGATCCTACAATGAGCAGTTCTTC,CASSPQGGSYNEQFF
TRBJ1-6,NA,TRBV7-9,NA,TGTGCCAGCAGCTCGGAGTCCCTCCACTTT,CASSSESLHF
TRBJ2-1,TRBD2,TRBV5-4,NA,TGTGCCAGCAGCTTAGCGGGATGGTCCTACAATGAGCAGTTCTTC,CASSLAGWSYNEQFF
TRBJ1-2,NA,TRBV10-1,NA,TGCCCCACGGGGGAAAATGGCTACACCTTC,CPTGENGYTF
TRBJ2-2,NA,TRBV11-2,few,TGTGCCAGCAGTGGACAGAGGGGCAACACCGGGGAGCTGTTTTTT,CASSGQRGNTGELFF
TRBJ2-5,TRBD2,TRBV10-3,NA,TGTGCCATAGCGGGGTTCCAAGAGACCCAGTACTTC,CAIAGFQETQYF
TRBJ2-3,TRBD1,TRBV10-3,NA,TGTGCCGCGGGGACAGGGCTGCCAGATACGCAGTATTTT,CAAGTGLPDTQYF
TRBJ2-5,NA,TRBV10-1,NA,TGCGCCAGCAGTGAGACAGGGTCGGAGACCCAGTACTTC,CASSETGSETQYF
TRBJ2-1,NA,TRBV9,NA,TGTGCCAGCAGCGTACAGGGGGGCGCCCGGAATGAGCAGTTCTTC,CASSVQGGARNEQFF
TRBJ2-1,TRBD1,TRBV7-9,NA,TGTGCCAGCAGCTATCCAGGGGGCCTAAACAATGAGCAGTTCTTC,CASSYPGGLNNEQFF
TRBJ1-4,NA,TRBV5-6,few,TGTGCCAGCAGCTTGGGAGGGGTGGCAAAACTGTTTTTT,CASSLGGVAKLFF
TRBJ2-5,TRBD2,TRBV24-1,NA,TGTGCCACCCCCCAGCGGGAGGAGTGTGAGACCCAGTACTTC,CATPQREECETQYF
TRBJ1-2,NA,TRBV2,NA,TGTGCCAGCAGTGCCGGCTATGGCTACACCTTC,CASSAGYGYTF
TRBJ2-1,TRBD2,TRBV11-2,once,TGTGCCAGCAGCTTAGTAGGGACTAGCGGAGCTTACAATGAGCAGTTCTTC,CASSLVGTSGAYNEQFF
TRBJ1-4,NA,TRBV30,NA,TGTGCCTCCAAGGAAAATCGGCTTGGGGAAAAACTGTTTTTT,CASKENRLGEKLFF
TRBJ2-2,TRBD2,TRBV24-1,NA,TGTGCCACCAGTGAACATAGCGGGGGGGCCGGGGAGCTGTTTTTT,CATSEHSGGAGELFF
TRBJ1-4,NA,TRBV6-4,once,TGTGCCAGCAAGCTAACCGGGACGGAGAAAAAACTGTTTTTT,CASKLTGTEKKLFF
TRBJ1-3,NA,TRBV28,NA,TGTGCCAGCTCGAGGGCGACCCCAAGCTCTGGAAACACCATATATTTT,CASSRATPSSGNTIYF
TRBJ1-2,NA,TRBV12-3/TRBV12-4,NA,TGTGCCAGCAGTCCGGGGACTGCCTATGGCTACACCTTC,CASSPGTAYGYTF
TRBJ1-1,TRBD1,TRBV30,NA,TGTGCCTGGAATCTCGGACAGGTGAACACTGAAGCTTTCTTT,CAWNLGQVNTEAFF
TRBJ2-3,NA,TRBV5-1,few,TGCGCCAGCAGCTTTGCTTCCAGCACAGATACGCAGTATTTT,CASSFASSTDTQYF
TRBJ1-2,NA,TRBV18,NA,TGTGCCAGCTCACTCGGGGGGCTCCGAGGCTACACCTTC,CASSLGGLRGYTF
TRBJ2-2,NA,TRBV27,NA,TGTGCCAGCAGTTTCAGAGGGACCGGGGAGCTGTTTTTT,CASSFRGTGELFF
TRBJ1-1,NA,TRBV5-1,NA,TGCGCCAGCACCGTTGCAGGGCCGAACACTGAAGCTTTCTTT,CASTVAGPNTEAFF
TRBJ2-3,TRBD1,TRBV9,NA,TGTGCCAGCAGCGCGGACAGGGGGCAAGATACGCAGTATTTT,CASSADRGQDTQYF
TRBJ1-2,NA,TRBV27,NA,TGTGCCAGCAAGGTTAGCAGGTTAGCTAACTATGGCTACACCTTC,CASKVSRLANYGYTF
TRBJ1-2,NA,TRBV2,NA,TGTGCCAGCAGTGGGGAGGGTTATGGCTACACCTTC,CASSGEGYGYTF
TRBJ1-3,NA,TRBV7-6,once,TGTGCCAGCAGCGAGCAGAGCTCTGGAAACACCATATATTTT,CASSEQSSGNTIYF
TRBJ2-1,NA,TRBV5-8,NA,TGTGCCAGCAGCTTCGGCAGCCTCTCCTACAATGAGCAGTTCTTC,CASSFGSLSYNEQFF
TRBJ1-6,NA,TRBV6-1,few,TGTGCCAGCAGTGAAGCGGGTTATGGGGTCCTCCACTTT,CASSEAGYGVLHF
TRBJ1-1,NA,TRBV28,NA,TGTGCCAGCAGTTTATCCCTGCGTGCGGGGGTCGGAACTGAAGCTTTCTTT,CASSLSLRAGVGTEAFF
TRBJ2-3,TRBD1,TRBV7-2,NA,TGTGCCAGCAGCATCCGGGACAGGGGTGATACGCAGTATTTT,CASSIRDRGDTQYF
TRBJ2-5,NA,TRBV3-1/TRBV3-2,NA,TGTGCCAGCAGCCAAGCACGCACGCTGGGTGCCCAGTACTTC,CASSQARTLGAQYF
TRBJ2-7,NA,TRBV18,NA,TGTGCCAGCTCCGAACGAGCGGACGGCTACGAGCAGTACTTC,CASSERADGYEQYF
TRBJ2-5,NA,TRBV4-2,few,TGTGCCAGCAGCCGCACAGTCCGAGAGACCCAGTACTTC,CASSRTVRETQYF
TRBJ1-3,NA,TRBV15,NA,TGTGCCACCAGCAGTGGGGGGCAGAACTCTGGAAACACCATATATTTT,CATSSGGQNSGNTIYF
TRBJ1-3,NA,TRBV7-9,NA,TGTGCCAGCAGCCCCAAGAGAGGGTCTGGATGGTCCGGAAACACCATATATTTT,CASSPKRGSGWSGNTIYF